A selection of T cell receptor beta chains follows, all from one sample in a study of vaccination and CD4 T cells after COVID-19. These receptors have no known antigen. A single record per CDR3 protein comes from TCRdb applying MiXCR to the PCR reads. The table includes 7,500 to 8,500 distinct CDR3 sequences, roughly three fifths detected once. Source material: CD4+ T cells from blood, cultured in vitro. These receptors all come from a human donor who had recovered from COVID-19. CDR3s include the opening cysteine and the closing phenylalanine or tryptophan. Fields, in order: CDR3 protein, CDR3 DNA, J gene, D gene, V gene, CDR3 length, clone size. A D gene is named only where the DNA matches it firmly. Size tells how often a clone was seen (once, few, many) or the class of an expanded clone, and some rows leave it out.

CDR3aa: CASRGRGGSPLHF; CDR3nt: TGCGCCAGCAGGGGCAGGGGAGGATCACCCCTCCACTTT; j_gene: TRBJ1-6; d_gene: .; v_gene: TRBV10-2; len: 13; abundance: .
CDR3aa: CASSPITGQRYYEQYF; CDR3nt: TGTGCCAGCAGCCCAATAACGGGACAGCGATACTACGAGCAGTACTTC; j_gene: TRBJ2-7; d_gene: TRBD1; v_gene: TRBV11-2; len: 16; abundance: .
CDR3aa: CASSGGTSGTDTQYF; CDR3nt: TGTGCCAGCAGCGGGGGGACTAGCGGGACAGATACGCAGTATTTT; j_gene: TRBJ2-3; d_gene: TRBD2; v_gene: TRBV5-4; len: 15; abundance: .
CDR3aa: CSARGGYGYTF; CDR3nt: TGCAGTGCTAGGGGTGGCTATGGCTACACCTTC; j_gene: TRBJ1-2; d_gene: .; v_gene: TRBV20-1; len: 11; abundance: .
CDR3aa: CASRGTGAYNEQFF; CDR3nt: TGTGCCAGCAGGGGGACAGGGGCCTACAATGAGCAGTTCTTC; j_gene: TRBJ2-1; d_gene: TRBD1; v_gene: TRBV6-1; len: 14; abundance: .
CDR3aa: CSARDQVLMNTEAFF; CDR3nt: TGCAGTGCTAGAGATCAGGTGCTCATGAACACTGAAGCTTTCTTT; j_gene: TRBJ1-1; d_gene: .; v_gene: TRBV20-1; len: 15; abundance: .
CDR3aa: CSAGNYGYTF; CDR3nt: TGCAGTGCTGGAAACTATGGCTACACCTTC; j_gene: TRBJ1-2; d_gene: .; v_gene: TRBV20-1; len: 10; abundance: .
CDR3aa: CSAVQGAQETQYF; CDR3nt: TGCAGCGCAGTCCAGGGGGCCCAAGAGACCCAGTACTTC; j_gene: TRBJ2-5; d_gene: TRBD1; v_gene: TRBV29-1; len: 13; abundance: .
CDR3aa: CASSPRTGYNSPLHF; CDR3nt: TGTGCCAGCAGTCCGCGGACAGGGTATAATTCACCCCTCCACTTT; j_gene: TRBJ1-6; d_gene: TRBD1; v_gene: TRBV28; len: 15; abundance: .
CDR3aa: CASSYSSYEQYF; CDR3nt: TGTGCCAGCAGTTACTCTTCCTACGAGCAGTACTTC; j_gene: TRBJ2-7; d_gene: .; v_gene: TRBV6-5; len: 12; abundance: .
CDR3aa: CASSPRTLVNTGELFF; CDR3nt: TGTGCCAGCAGTCCTCGGACTCTAGTTAACACCGGGGAGCTGTTTTTT; j_gene: TRBJ2-2; d_gene: .; v_gene: TRBV6-1; len: 16; abundance: .
CDR3aa: CSARDVTGNYGYTF; CDR3nt: TGCAGTGCTAGAGATGTGACAGGGAACTATGGCTACACCTTC; j_gene: TRBJ1-2; d_gene: TRBD1; v_gene: TRBV20-1; len: 14; abundance: large
CDR3aa: CASSMPGSNQPQHF; CDR3nt: TGTGCCAGCAGCATGCCGGGGAGCAATCAGCCCCAGCATTTT; j_gene: TRBJ1-5; d_gene: .; v_gene: TRBV28; len: 14; abundance: .
CDR3aa: CASSYSSGTGVFQEQYF; CDR3nt: TGTGCCAGCAGTTACTCGTCGGGGACAGGGGTTTTTCAAGAGCAGTACTTC; j_gene: TRBJ2-7; d_gene: TRBD1; v_gene: TRBV6-2/TRBV6-3; len: 17; abundance: .
CDR3aa: CASSGPGTGRTEAFF; CDR3nt: TGTGCCAGCAGTGGCCCCGGGACAGGGCGCACTGAAGCTTTCTTT; j_gene: TRBJ1-1; d_gene: TRBD1; v_gene: TRBV25-1; len: 15; abundance: .
CDR3aa: CASSDHFWEWIF; CDR3nt: TGTGCCAGCAGTGACCACTTTTGGGAGTGGATCTTC; j_gene: TRBJ2-7; d_gene: .; v_gene: TRBV6-2/TRBV6-3; len: 12; abundance: .
CDR3aa: CASSTSTGARDEAFF; CDR3nt: TGTGCCAGCAGTACCTCCACAGGGGCTAGGGATGAAGCTTTCTTT; j_gene: TRBJ1-1; d_gene: TRBD1; v_gene: TRBV6-1; len: 15; abundance: .
CDR3aa: CASSSGGPRAYF; CDR3nt: TGTGCCAGCAGTTCCGGGGGACCTAGGGCGTACTTC; j_gene: TRBJ2-7; d_gene: .; v_gene: TRBV6-2/TRBV6-3; len: 12; abundance: .
CDR3aa: CASSPDREKLFF; CDR3nt: TGTGCCAGTAGCCCGGACAGGGAAAAACTGTTTTTT; j_gene: TRBJ1-4; d_gene: TRBD1; v_gene: TRBV19; len: 12; abundance: .
CDR3aa: CASSASGHREGDEKLFF; CDR3nt: TGTGCCAGTAGTGCCTCGGGACATAGGGAGGGGGATGAAAAACTGTTTTTT; j_gene: TRBJ1-4; d_gene: .; v_gene: TRBV19; len: 17; abundance: few
CDR3aa: CASSRSTLSSYNEQFF; CDR3nt: TGTGCCAGCAGCCGTTCTACCTTAAGCTCCTACAATGAGCAGTTCTTC; j_gene: TRBJ2-1; d_gene: .; v_gene: TRBV5-8; len: 16; abundance: medium-sized
CDR3aa: CAISELQGTYGYTF; CDR3nt: TGTGCCATCAGTGAGTTACAGGGTACCTATGGCTACACCTTC; j_gene: TRBJ1-2; d_gene: .; v_gene: TRBV10-3; len: 14; abundance: few
CDR3aa: CSASLAASTDTQYF; CDR3nt: TGCAGTGCTAGCCTAGCGGCTAGCACAGATACGCAGTATTTT; j_gene: TRBJ2-3; d_gene: TRBD2; v_gene: TRBV20-1; len: 14; abundance: .
CDR3aa: CASSLQGMDTEAFF; CDR3nt: TGTGCCAGCAGCTTACAGGGAATGGACACTGAAGCTTTCTTT; j_gene: TRBJ1-1; d_gene: .; v_gene: TRBV7-3; len: 14; abundance: few
CDR3aa: CSGRGAGDTEAFF; CDR3nt: TGCAGCGGGCGAGGCGCCGGAGACACTGAAGCTTTCTTT; j_gene: TRBJ1-1; d_gene: .; v_gene: TRBV29-1; len: 13; abundance: once
CDR3aa: CASSGTGPYQPQHF; CDR3nt: TGTGCCAGCAGTGGGACAGGGCCCTATCAGCCCCAGCATTTT; j_gene: TRBJ1-5; d_gene: TRBD1; v_gene: TRBV2; len: 14; abundance: .
CDR3aa: CASSKVGTGVHSPLHF; CDR3nt: TGTGCCAGCAGCAAAGTGGGAACAGGAGTTCATTCACCCCTCCACTTT; j_gene: TRBJ1-6; d_gene: .; v_gene: TRBV21-1; len: 16; abundance: .
CDR3aa: CASSPQSSRNTGELFF; CDR3nt: TGTGCCAGCTCACCGCAGTCGTCCAGGAACACCGGGGAGCTGTTTTTT; j_gene: TRBJ2-2; d_gene: .; v_gene: TRBV18; len: 16; abundance: .
CDR3aa: CAITKGEFVAGNTIYF; CDR3nt: TGTGCCATCACAAAGGGGGAGTTCGTCGCTGGAAACACCATATATTTT; j_gene: TRBJ1-3; d_gene: .; v_gene: TRBV10-3; len: 16; abundance: .
CDR3aa: CASSFAGRGSEAFF; CDR3nt: TGTGCCAGCAGTTTTGCGGGGCGGGGGAGTGAAGCTTTCTTT; j_gene: TRBJ1-1; d_gene: .; v_gene: TRBV27; len: 14; abundance: .
CDR3aa: CASSSLRPGANVLTF; CDR3nt: TGTGCCAGCAGCTCACTGAGGCCTGGGGCCAACGTCCTGACTTTC; j_gene: TRBJ2-6; d_gene: .; v_gene: TRBV7-2; len: 15; abundance: .
CDR3aa: CASSYVSSNLPQHF; CDR3nt: TGTGCCAGCAGTTACGTCTCCAGCAATCTGCCCCAGCATTTT; j_gene: TRBJ1-5; d_gene: .; v_gene: TRBV6-2/TRBV6-3; len: 14; abundance: .
CDR3aa: CSARDPTRPSGSYNEQFF; CDR3nt: TGCAGTGCTAGAGATCCAACCCGGCCTAGCGGGAGCTACAATGAGCAGTTCTTC; j_gene: TRBJ2-1; d_gene: TRBD2; v_gene: TRBV20-1; len: 18; abundance: .
CDR3aa: CASSLDRQETQYF; CDR3nt: TGTGCCAGCAGCCTCGACAGACAAGAGACCCAGTACTTC; j_gene: TRBJ2-5; d_gene: .; v_gene: TRBV7-3; len: 13; abundance: .
CDR3aa: CASSLGQISYNEQFF; CDR3nt: TGTGCCAGCAGCTTGGGGCAAATCTCCTACAATGAGCAGTTCTTC; j_gene: TRBJ2-1; d_gene: .; v_gene: TRBV5-4; len: 15; abundance: .
CDR3aa: CAIRGPIEAFF; CDR3nt: TGTGCCATCCGAGGCCCTATTGAAGCTTTCTTT; j_gene: TRBJ1-1; d_gene: .; v_gene: TRBV10-3; len: 11; abundance: .
CDR3aa: CASRGVAAGQPQHF; CDR3nt: TGTGCCAGCAGGGGCGTTGCGGCCGGTCAGCCCCAGCATTTT; j_gene: TRBJ1-5; d_gene: .; v_gene: TRBV6-1; len: 14; abundance: .
CDR3aa: CASSVEARGRTDTQYF; CDR3nt: TGTGCCAGCAGCGTAGAAGCCAGGGGGAGGACAGATACGCAGTATTTT; j_gene: TRBJ2-3; d_gene: .; v_gene: TRBV9; len: 16; abundance: once
CDR3aa: CASSLEQGTDTQYF; CDR3nt: TGTGCCAGCAGCTTGGAACAGGGGACAGATACGCAGTATTTT; j_gene: TRBJ2-3; d_gene: TRBD1; v_gene: TRBV5-4; len: 14; abundance: .
CDR3aa: CASSSSGVNAQFF; CDR3nt: TGTGCCAGCAGTTCCAGCGGGGTCAATGCGCAGTTCTTC; j_gene: TRBJ2-1; d_gene: TRBD2; v_gene: TRBV6-2/TRBV6-3; len: 13; abundance: .
CDR3aa: CASKGQFSTDTQYF; CDR3nt: TGTGCCAGCAAGGGACAGTTTAGCACAGATACGCAGTATTTT; j_gene: TRBJ2-3; d_gene: TRBD1; v_gene: TRBV6-1; len: 14; abundance: few
CDR3aa: CASSPTGPVALHF; CDR3nt: TGTGCCAGCAGTCCGACAGGGCCAGTGGCCCTCCACTTT; j_gene: TRBJ1-6; d_gene: TRBD1; v_gene: TRBV6-2/TRBV6-3; len: 13; abundance: few